This T cell receptor (beta chain) was obtained from a study of OX40 agonist ivuxolimab in advanced cancers. Whole-study context: Patients enrolled in dose escalation were diagnosed with hepatocellular carcinoma, melanoma, renal cell or head and neck cancer.

The study, taken as a whole, reports: Averaged across samples, CD8+ T cells carried more expanded clones than CD4+ did. At 0.1 to 3.0 mg/kg, clonal expansion of CD4+ and CD8+ blood T cells had occurred by week 6.

Of note for this clone: Its antigen remains unidentified.

TCRdb's copy holds only in-frame clones and misses some; the assay was immunoSEQ multiplex PCR. The sample contains some 71,000 clones, roughly 84% of which appear only once. Trimming removed 1 base from V and 6 bases from J, with 12 bases in between. The CDR3 totals 15 residues. Germline CDR1 and CDR2: SGHNT and YENEEA. The V gene is TRBV11-3, the J gene TRBJ2-2; TRBD1 is a possible D gene (6 bases). The source material was CD4+ or CD8+ T cells sorted from blood, sampled in a trial of the OX40 agonist ivuxolimab. This TCR derives from an adult with an advanced solid tumor such as melanoma, head and neck, liver or kidney cancer. The DNA of the CDR3 is TGTGCCAGCAGCTTAGGACAGGCGGTTGCCGGGGAGCTGTTTTTT. It encodes CASSLGQAVAGELFF.